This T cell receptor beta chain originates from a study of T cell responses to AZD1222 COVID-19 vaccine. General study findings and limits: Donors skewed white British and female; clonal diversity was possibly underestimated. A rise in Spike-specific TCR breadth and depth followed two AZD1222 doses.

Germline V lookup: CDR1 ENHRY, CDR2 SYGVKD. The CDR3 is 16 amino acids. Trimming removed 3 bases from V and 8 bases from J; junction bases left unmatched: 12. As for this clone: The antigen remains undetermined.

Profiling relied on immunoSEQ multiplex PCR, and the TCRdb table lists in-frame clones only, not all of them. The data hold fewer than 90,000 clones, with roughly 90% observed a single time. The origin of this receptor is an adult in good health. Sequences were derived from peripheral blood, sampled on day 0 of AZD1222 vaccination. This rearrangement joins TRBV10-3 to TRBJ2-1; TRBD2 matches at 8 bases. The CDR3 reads CAISDGLARPDDEQFF. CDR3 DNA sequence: TGTGCCATCAGTGACGGACTAGCCAGGCCTGACGATGAGCAGTTCTTC.